The clone carrying this T cell receptor (beta chain) was seen only once. The Seattle patients joined while their infection was active and were tracked longitudinally afterward. These data are taken from a study of blood T cell repertoires in COVID-19. Overall study: COVID-19 samples from acute and convalescent phases originated in the United States, Italy and Spain. The cDNA or gDNA used as material had been derived from T cells, B-cell-depleted T cells, or PBMCs.

Authors' analysis steps: Amplification from reference gene primers served as the basis for estimated nucleated cell counts. Data came from immunoSEQ multiplex PCR; TCRdb stores just in-frame clones and leaves some out. D and trimming were read from the DNA, whereas the V and J calls and clone size are those reported in that table. Among 160,000 or so clones listed, 93% were seen once. The sequence came from a woman aged 60-75 years with COVID-19, enrolled during active disease. The sample consisted of peripheral blood.

The CDR3 region has the DNA TGTGCCAGCAGCCACGAAGAGAGGCTAGCGGGGATTTCCTACGAGCAGTACTTC. Translation: CASSHEERLAGISYEQYF. The rearrangement joins TRBV4-2 to TRBJ2-7; 9 positions agree with TRBD2. J gave up 1 base and V 3 bases, and 13 bases lay outside the gene matches. Germline V gene lookup returns CDR1 LGHNA and CDR2 YNFKEQ. CDR3 length: 18 residues.